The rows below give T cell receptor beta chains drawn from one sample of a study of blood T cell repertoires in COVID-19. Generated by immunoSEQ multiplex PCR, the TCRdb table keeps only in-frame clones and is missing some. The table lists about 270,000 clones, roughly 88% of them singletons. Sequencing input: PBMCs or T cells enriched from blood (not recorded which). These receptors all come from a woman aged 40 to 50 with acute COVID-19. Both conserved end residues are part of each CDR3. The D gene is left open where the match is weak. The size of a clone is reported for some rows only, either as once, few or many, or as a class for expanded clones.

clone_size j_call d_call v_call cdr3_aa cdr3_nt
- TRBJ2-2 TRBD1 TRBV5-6 CASSLGRGLDTGELFF TGTGCCAGCAGCTTGGGCAGGGGGCTCGACACCGGGGAGCTGTTTTTT
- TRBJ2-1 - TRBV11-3 CASSLEGRGGNEQFF TGTGCCAGCAGCTTAGAAGGGAGAGGGGGCAATGAGCAGTTCTTC
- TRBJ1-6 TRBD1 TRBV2 CASYTGASPLHF TGTGCCAGCTACACAGGGGCCTCACCCCTCCACTTT
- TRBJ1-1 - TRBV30 CAWSTWPTVANTEAFF TGTGCCTGGAGTACGTGGCCGACAGTTGCGAACACTGAAGCTTTCTTT
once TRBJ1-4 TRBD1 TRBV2 CASRWTGVNEKLFF TGTGCCAGCAGGTGGACAGGGGTTAATGAAAAACTGTTTTTT
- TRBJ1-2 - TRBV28 CASSLERYGYTF TGTGCCAGCAGTTTAGAGAGGTATGGCTACACCTTC
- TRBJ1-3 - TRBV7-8 CASSQVMSSGNTIYF TGTGCCAGCAGCCAAGTAATGAGCTCTGGAAACACCATATATTTT
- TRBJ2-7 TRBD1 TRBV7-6 CASSLEARGPEVAPYEQYF TGTGCCAGCAGCTTAGAAGCCAGGGGGCCTGAAGTCGCCCCCTACGAGCAGTACTTC
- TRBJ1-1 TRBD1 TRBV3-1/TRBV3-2 CASSQRDRGMNTEAFF TGTGCCAGCAGCCAACGGGACAGGGGCATGAACACTGAAGCTTTCTTT
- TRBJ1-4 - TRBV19 CASSIGGRTGEKLFF TGTGCCAGTAGTATCGGGGGAAGGACCGGGGAAAAACTGTTTTTT
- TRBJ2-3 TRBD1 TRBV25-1 CASSESGQGVNTDTQYF TGTGCCAGCAGTGAATCAGGACAGGGGGTCAACACAGATACGCAGTATTTT
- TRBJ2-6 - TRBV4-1 CASSPGDGANVLTF TGCGCCAGCAGCCCAGGGGATGGGGCCAACGTCCTGACTTTC
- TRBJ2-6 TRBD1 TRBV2 CASTGDRVYSGANVLTF TGTGCCAGCACAGGGGACAGGGTCTACTCTGGGGCCAACGTCCTGACTTTC
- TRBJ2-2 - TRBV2 CASRRDAGELFF TGTGCCAGCAGGAGGGATGCCGGGGAGCTGTTTTTT
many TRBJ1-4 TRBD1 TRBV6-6 CASSHDRGQGEKLFF TGTGCCAGCAGTCACGACAGGGGGCAAGGTGAAAAACTGTTTTTT
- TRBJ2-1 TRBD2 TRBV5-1 CASSLGAGASYEQFF TGCGCCAGCAGCTTGGGAGCGGGAGCGAGCTATGAGCAGTTCTTC
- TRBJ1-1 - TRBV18 CASSPDSEWAFF TGTGCCAGCTCACCTGACAGTGAATGGGCTTTCTTT
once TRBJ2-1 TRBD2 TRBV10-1 CASISGASGTGSSYNEQFF TGCGCCAGCATCTCCGGGGCTAGCGGGACGGGGTCCTCCTACAATGAGCAGTTCTTC
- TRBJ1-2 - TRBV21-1 CASSKQGTNYGYTF TGTGCCAGCAGCAAACAGGGGACTAACTATGGCTACACCTTC
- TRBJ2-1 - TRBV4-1 CASSQEVPSSYNEQFF TGCGCCAGCAGCCAAGAGGTTCCTAGTTCCTACAATGAGCAGTTCTTC
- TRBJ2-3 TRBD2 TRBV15 CATSREASGRRDTQYF TGTGCCACCAGCAGAGAGGCTAGCGGGAGAAGAGATACGCAGTATTTT
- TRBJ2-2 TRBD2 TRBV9 CASSGTSGGANTGELFF TGTGCCAGCAGCGGGACTAGCGGGGGCGCGAACACCGGGGAGCTGTTTTTT
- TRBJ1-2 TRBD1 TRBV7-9 CASSPGTGGSGYTF TGTGCCAGCAGCCCCGGGACAGGGGGCTCTGGCTACACCTTC
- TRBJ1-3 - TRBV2 CASNRLEGNTIYF TGTGCCAGCAACCGATTAGAGGGAAACACCATATATTTT
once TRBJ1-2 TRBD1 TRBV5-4 CAVPMDRSYGYTF TGTGCCGTACCGATGGACAGGTCCTATGGCTACACCTTC
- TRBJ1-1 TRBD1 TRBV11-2 CASSPPTGMNTEAFF TGTGCCAGCAGCCCTCCGACAGGGATGAACACTGAAGCTTTCTTT
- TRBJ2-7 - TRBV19 CASSTPPAYEQYF TGTGCCAGTAGTACCCCCCCCGCCTACGAGCAGTACTTC
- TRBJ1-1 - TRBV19 CASSSIVGGDMNTEAFF TGTGCCAGTAGTAGTATAGTGGGTGGGGACATGAACACTGAAGCTTTCTTT
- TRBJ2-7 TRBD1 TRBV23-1 CASSLTGQGAYEQYF TGCGCCAGCAGTCTCACCGGACAGGGGGCCTACGAGCAGTACTTC
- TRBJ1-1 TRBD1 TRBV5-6 CASSLAGQNMNTEAFF TGTGCCAGCAGCTTGGCGGGACAGAATATGAACACTGAAGCTTTCTTT
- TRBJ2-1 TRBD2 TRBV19 CASSRTRGTHNEQFF TGTGCCAGTAGCCGGACTAGAGGGACCCACAATGAGCAGTTCTTC
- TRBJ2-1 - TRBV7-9 CASSLESGSSYNEQFF TGTGCCAGCAGCTTAGAGAGCGGATCATCCTACAATGAGCAGTTCTTC
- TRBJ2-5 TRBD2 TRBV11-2 CASSPPGLAGSETQYF TGTGCCAGCAGCCCCCCGGGACTAGCGGGGTCAGAGACCCAGTACTTC
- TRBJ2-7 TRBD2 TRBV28 CASSLQTSGGVILDLSYEQYF TGTGCCAGCAGTTTACAGACTAGCGGGGGGGTAATTTTGGATTTGTCCTACGAGCAGTACTTC
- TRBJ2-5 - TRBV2 CASSEYLQETQYF TGTGCCAGCAGTGAATACTTACAAGAGACCCAGTACTTC
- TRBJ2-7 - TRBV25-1 CASSESPTATYEQYF TGTGCCAGCAGTGAATCACCGACAGCAACATACGAGCAGTACTTC
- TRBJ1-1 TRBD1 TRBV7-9 CASSPRGPVNTEAFF TGTGCCAGCAGCCCTAGGGGGCCGGTGAACACTGAAGCTTTCTTT
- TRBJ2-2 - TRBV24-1 CATSDHGLTASTGELFF TGTGCCACCAGTGACCATGGATTGACAGCCTCCACCGGGGAGCTGTTTTTT
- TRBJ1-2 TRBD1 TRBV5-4 CASSLLRQGHNYGYTF TGTGCCAGCAGCTTGCTTAGACAGGGGCATAACTATGGCTACACCTTC
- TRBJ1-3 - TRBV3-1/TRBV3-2 CASSPSGAVNTIYF TGTGCCAGCAGCCCGAGTGGGGCGGTGAACACCATATATTTT
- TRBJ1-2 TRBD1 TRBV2 CASSDRGRGGYTF TGTGCCAGCAGTGACAGGGGGCGGGGTGGCTACACCTTC
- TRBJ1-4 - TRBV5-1 CASSLTGQPNEKLFF TGCGCCAGCAGCTTGACCGGACAGCCCAATGAAAAACTGTTTTTT
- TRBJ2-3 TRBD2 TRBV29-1 CSALTSGASTDTQYF TGCAGCGCCCTGACTAGCGGCGCAAGCACAGATACGCAGTATTTT
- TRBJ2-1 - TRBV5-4 CASSLGLVMNEQFF TGTGCCAGCAGCTTGGGACTAGTGATGAATGAGCAGTTCTTC
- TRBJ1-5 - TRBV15 CATSRTGYGHPQHF TGTGCCACCAGCAGAACGGGGTATGGGCATCCCCAGCATTTT
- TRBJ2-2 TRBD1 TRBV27 CASKVQGANTGELFF TGTGCCAGCAAGGTACAGGGGGCGAACACCGGGGAGCTGTTTTTT
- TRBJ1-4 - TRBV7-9 CASSSAEGAGEKLFF TGTGCCAGCAGCTCAGCGGAAGGGGCTGGTGAAAAACTGTTTTTT
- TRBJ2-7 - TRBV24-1 CATSSRKQRNF TGTGCCACCAGCTCAAGAAAACAGAGAAACTTC
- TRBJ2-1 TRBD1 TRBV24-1 CAASDLSDRGYNEQFF TGTGCCGCCAGTGATTTGTCTGACAGGGGATACAATGAGCAGTTCTTC
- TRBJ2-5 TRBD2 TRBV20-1 CSASPAGLAGWETQYF TGCAGTGCTAGTCCGGCGGGTCTAGCGGGGTGGGAGACCCAGTACTTC
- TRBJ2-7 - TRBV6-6 CASRDSGSYEQYF TGTGCCAGCAGGGACAGTGGCTCCTACGAGCAGTACTTC
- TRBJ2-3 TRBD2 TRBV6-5 CASSYSAGGTFGTQYF TGTGCCAGCAGTTACTCCGCGGGGGGGACTTTTGGTACGCAGTATTTT
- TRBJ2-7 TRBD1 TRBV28 CASSPTGTGVYEQYF TGTGCCAGCAGCCCTACCGGGACAGGAGTCTACGAGCAGTACTTC
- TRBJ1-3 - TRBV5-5 CASSLNFRDISGNTIYF TGTGCCAGCAGCTTGAATTTTCGGGACATCAGTGGAAACACCATATATTTT
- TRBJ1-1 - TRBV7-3 CASSQQGGNTEAFF TGTGCCAGCAGCCAGCAGGGCGGGAACACTGAAGCTTTCTTT
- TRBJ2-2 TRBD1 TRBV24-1 CATSDQQGAQSGELFF TGTGCCACCAGTGATCAACAGGGGGCACAGTCCGGGGAGCTGTTTTTT
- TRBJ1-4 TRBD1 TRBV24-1 CATSPGTDVPPGEKLFF TGTGCCACCAGTCCCGGGACAGACGTCCCACCGGGTGAAAAACTGTTTTTT
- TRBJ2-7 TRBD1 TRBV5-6 CASSAGTGGFYEQYF TGTGCCAGCAGCGCGGGGACAGGGGGTTTTTACGAGCAGTACTTC